The present entry profiles one T cell receptor beta chain with its context. This sample was included in a study of human CD8 memory T cell subsets. Sequencing libraries of TCR beta were made by UMI-labeled 5' RACE. Study processing details: Each of the TCR beta libraries had somewhere between about 3,000 and 20,000 functional CDR3 beta clonotypes in it. TCRdb reanalyzed the 5' RACE reads, giving one entry per CDR3 protein sequence and no DNA. TCRdb assigned the V and J calls; the authors' analysis was not used. The sample table includes about 10,000 distinct CDR3 sequences. Per the germline V gene, CDR1 is MDHEN and CDR2 is SYDVKM. The CDR3 contains 14 residues. Enrichment of total CD8+ T cells was achieved using negative magnetic separation.

The TCR originated in a human donor in good health. V usage is TRBV28 and J usage is TRBJ1-1. The sequenced material came from CD8+ T cells from PBMCs. CDR3 sequence reads: CASSLSGGNTEAFF. Based on the CDR3 plus reference TRBV28 and TRBJ1-1, the full variable domain is DVKVTQSSRYLVKRTGEKVFLECVQDMDHENMFWYRQDPGLGLRLIYFSYDVKMKEKGDIPEGYSVSREKKERFSLILESASTNQTSMYLCASSLSGGNTEAFFGQGTRLTVV.